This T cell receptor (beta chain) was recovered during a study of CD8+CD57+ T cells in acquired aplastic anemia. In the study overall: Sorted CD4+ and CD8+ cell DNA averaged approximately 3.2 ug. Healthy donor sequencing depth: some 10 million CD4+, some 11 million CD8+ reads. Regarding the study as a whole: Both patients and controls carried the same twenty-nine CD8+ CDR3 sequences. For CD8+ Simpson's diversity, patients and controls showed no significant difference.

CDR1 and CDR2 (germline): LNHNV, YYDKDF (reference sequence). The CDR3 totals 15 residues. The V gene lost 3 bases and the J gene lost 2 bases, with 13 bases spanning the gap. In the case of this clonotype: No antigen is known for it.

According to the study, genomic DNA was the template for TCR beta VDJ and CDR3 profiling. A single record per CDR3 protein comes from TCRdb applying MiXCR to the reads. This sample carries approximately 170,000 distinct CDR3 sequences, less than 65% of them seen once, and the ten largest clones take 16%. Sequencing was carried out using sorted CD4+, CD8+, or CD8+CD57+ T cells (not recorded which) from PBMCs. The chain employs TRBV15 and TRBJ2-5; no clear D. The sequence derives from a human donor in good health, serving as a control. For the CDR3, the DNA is TGTGCCACCAGCAGGGATCGGTTGGGACAAGAGACCCAGTACTTC. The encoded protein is CATSRDRLGQETQYF. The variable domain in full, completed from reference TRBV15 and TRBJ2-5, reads DAMVIQNPRYQVTQFGKPVTLSCSQTLNHNVMYWYQQKSSQAPKLLFHYYDKDFNNEADTPDNFQSRRPNTSFCFLDIRSPGLGDTAMYLCATSRDRLGQETQYFGPGTRLLVL.